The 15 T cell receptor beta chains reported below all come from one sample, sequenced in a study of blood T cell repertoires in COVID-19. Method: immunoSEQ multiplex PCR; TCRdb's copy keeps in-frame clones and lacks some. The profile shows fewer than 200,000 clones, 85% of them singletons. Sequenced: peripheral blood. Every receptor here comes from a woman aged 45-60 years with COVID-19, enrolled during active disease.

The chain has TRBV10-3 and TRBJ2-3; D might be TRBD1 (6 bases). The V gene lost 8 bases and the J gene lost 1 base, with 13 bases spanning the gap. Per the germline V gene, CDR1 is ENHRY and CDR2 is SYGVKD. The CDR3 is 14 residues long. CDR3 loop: CAIGAGQRTDTQYF. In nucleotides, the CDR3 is TGTGCCATCGGAGCCGGACAGCGCACAGATACGCAGTATTTT.

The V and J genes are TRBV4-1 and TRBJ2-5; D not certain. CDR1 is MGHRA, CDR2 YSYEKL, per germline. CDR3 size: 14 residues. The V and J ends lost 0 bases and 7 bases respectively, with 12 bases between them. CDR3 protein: CASSQEGNLGTQYF. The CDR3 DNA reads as TGCGCCAGCAGCCAAGAAGGAAACCTAGGGACCCAGTACTTC.

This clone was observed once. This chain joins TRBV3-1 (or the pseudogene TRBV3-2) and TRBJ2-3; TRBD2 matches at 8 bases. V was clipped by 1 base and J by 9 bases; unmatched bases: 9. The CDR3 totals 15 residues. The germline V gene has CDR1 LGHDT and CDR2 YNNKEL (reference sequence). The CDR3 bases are TGTGCCAGCAGCCAAGGGACTGTCGGGAGGGACACGCAGTATTTT. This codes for CASSQGTVGRDTQYF.

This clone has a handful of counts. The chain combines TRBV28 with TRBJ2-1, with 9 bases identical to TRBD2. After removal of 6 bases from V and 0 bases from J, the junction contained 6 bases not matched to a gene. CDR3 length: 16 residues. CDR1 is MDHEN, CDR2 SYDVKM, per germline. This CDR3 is CASRPSGGPSYNEQFF. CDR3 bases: TGTGCCAGCAGACCAAGCGGGGGGCCCTCCTACAATGAGCAGTTCTTC.

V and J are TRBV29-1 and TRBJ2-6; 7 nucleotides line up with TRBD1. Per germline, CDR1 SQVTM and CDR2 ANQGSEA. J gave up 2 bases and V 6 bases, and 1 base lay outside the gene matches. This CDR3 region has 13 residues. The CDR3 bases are TGCAGCGTAGACAGGGCTGGGGCCAACGTCCTGACTTTC. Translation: CSVDRAGANVLTF.

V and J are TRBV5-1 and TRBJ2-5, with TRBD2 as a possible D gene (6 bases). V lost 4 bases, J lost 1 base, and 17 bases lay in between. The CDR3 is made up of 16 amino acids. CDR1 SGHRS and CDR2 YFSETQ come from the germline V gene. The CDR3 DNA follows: TGCGCCAGCAGCCCGCTGGGAGCGGGCCTCCAAGAGACCCAGTACTTC. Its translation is CASSPLGAGLQETQYF.

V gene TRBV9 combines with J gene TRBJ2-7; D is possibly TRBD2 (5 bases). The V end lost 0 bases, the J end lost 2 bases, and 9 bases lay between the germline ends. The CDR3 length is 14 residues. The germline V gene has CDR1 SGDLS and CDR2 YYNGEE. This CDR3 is CASSVGMEAYEQYF. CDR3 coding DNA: TGTGCCAGCAGCGTAGGTATGGAGGCCTACGAGCAGTACTTC.

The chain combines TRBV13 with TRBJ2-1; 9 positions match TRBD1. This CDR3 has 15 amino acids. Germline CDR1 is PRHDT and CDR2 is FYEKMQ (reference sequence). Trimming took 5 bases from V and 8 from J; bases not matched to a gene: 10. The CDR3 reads CASSGRSGTGHEQFF. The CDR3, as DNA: TGTGCCAGCAGCGGAAGATCCGGGACAGGGCATGAGCAGTTCTTC.

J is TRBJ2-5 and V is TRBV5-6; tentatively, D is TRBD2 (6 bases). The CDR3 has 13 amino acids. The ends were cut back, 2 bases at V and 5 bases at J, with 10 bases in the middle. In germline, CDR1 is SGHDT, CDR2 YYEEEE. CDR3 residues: CASSLAAGETQYF. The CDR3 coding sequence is TGTGCCAGCAGCTTAGCGGCGGGGGAGACCCAGTACTTC.

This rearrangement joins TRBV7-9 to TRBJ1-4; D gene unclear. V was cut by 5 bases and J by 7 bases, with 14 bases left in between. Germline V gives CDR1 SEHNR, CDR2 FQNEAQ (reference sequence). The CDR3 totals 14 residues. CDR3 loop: CASSQIREGEKLFF. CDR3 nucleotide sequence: TGTGCCAGCAGCCAGATTAGGGAGGGTGAAAAACTGTTTTTT.

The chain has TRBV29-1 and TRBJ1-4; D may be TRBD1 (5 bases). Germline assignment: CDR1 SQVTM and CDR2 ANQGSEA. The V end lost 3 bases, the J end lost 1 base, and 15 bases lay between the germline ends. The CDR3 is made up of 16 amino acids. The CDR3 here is CSVDFGGKGTNEKLFF. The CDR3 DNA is TGCAGCGTTGATTTCGGGGGTAAAGGAACTAATGAAAAACTGTTTTTT.

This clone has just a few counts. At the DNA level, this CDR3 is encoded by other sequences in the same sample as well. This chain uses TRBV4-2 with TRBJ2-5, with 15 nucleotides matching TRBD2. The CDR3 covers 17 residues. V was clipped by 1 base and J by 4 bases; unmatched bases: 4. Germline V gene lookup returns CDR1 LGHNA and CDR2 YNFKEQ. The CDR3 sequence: CASSQAGTSGGSETQYF. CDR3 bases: TGTGCCAGCAGCCAAGCCGGGACTAGCGGGGGGTCAGAGACCCAGTACTTC.

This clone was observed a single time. The CDR3 region has the DNA TGTGCCAGCAGGGGAGTCCCCTACAATGAGCAGTTCTTC. Translated, it gives CASRGVPYNEQFF. V gene TRBV5-4 combines with J gene TRBJ2-1, with D possibly matching TRBD2 (5 bases). V dropped 5 bases and J dropped 2 bases, with 8 bases sitting between them. CDR1 is SGHNT, CDR2 YYREEE, per germline (reference sequence). The CDR3 covers 13 residues.

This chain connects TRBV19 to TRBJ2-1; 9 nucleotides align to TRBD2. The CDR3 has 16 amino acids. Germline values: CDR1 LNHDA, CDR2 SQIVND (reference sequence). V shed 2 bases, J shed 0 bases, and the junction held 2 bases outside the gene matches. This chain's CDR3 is CASSIQRGVSYNEQFF. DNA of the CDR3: TGTGCCAGTAGTATACAGCGGGGGGTCTCCTACAATGAGCAGTTCTTC.

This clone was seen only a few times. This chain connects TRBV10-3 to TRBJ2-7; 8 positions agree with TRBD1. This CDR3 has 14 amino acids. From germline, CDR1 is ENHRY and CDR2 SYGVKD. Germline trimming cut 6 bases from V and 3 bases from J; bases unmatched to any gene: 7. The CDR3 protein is CAIRGAGQGYEQYF. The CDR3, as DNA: TGTGCCATCAGAGGGGCCGGACAGGGCTACGAGCAGTACTTC.